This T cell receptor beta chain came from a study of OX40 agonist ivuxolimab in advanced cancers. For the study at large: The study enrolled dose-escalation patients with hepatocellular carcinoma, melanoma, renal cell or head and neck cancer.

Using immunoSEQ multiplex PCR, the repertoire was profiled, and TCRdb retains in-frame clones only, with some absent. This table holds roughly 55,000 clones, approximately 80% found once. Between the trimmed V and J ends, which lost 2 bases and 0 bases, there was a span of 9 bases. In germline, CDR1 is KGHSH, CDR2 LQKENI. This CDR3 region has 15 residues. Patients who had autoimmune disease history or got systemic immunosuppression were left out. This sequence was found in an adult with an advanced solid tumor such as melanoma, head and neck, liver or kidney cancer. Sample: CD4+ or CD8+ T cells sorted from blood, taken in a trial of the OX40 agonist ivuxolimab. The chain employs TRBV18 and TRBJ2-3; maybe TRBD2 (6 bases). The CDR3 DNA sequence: TGTGCCAGCTCACCAGGGACTCCTAGCACAGATACGCAGTATTTT. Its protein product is CASSPGTPSTDTQYF.